This T cell receptor beta chain comes out of a study of cytomegalovirus exposure and HLA in healthy donors. Whole-study findings and limits: Researchers counted around 160 TCR beta chains as cytomegalovirus-associated. Some V segments (TRBV6-2 and TRBV6-3 among them) were excluded as indistinguishable.

Germline V CDR1 and CDR2: SGHRS, YFSETQ. V gave up 0 bases and J gave up 6 bases; unmatched junction bases: 7. The CDR3 covers 16 residues. Donors were nominally healthy when sampled, though unrecorded immune exposures were likely. With 60 Vbeta and 13 Jbeta primers, the PCR was carried out. Sequenced by immunoSEQ multiplex PCR; TCRdb stores in-frame clones only, minus some. The sample includes some 140,000 clones, about four fifths of them seen just once. About this clone itself: Its antigen is unidentified.

This receptor was identified in a male donor in good health and CMV-seropositive. The chain joins TRBV5-1 to TRBJ2-7, with 12 positions matching TRBD2. The sequenced material came from PBMCs. The CDR3 bases are TGCGCCAGCAGCTTGGCCCTAGCGGGAGGGCCTCGCGAGCAGTACTTC. It translates to CASSLALAGGPREQYF.